This TCR beta chain was documented in a study of Ad26.COV2.S vaccination and SARS-CoV-2 variants. Study information: Donor participated within the Ad26.COV2.S arm of the COV1001 trial.

Treatment here: roughly 20 received Ad26.COV2.S at low or high dose, single or two shots; 5 received placebo; per-sample allocation not given. Sampling was performed 63 days after the first vaccine or placebo injection. Based in Boston, the donor was an adult of 18-55 years. What was given as vaccine was an Ad26 vector encoding Wuhan-strain SARS-CoV-2 spike. The CDR3 has 15 amino acids. The germline V gene encodes CDR1 SGHRS and CDR2 YFSETQ. The V and J ends lost 2 bases and 6 bases respectively, with 15 bases between them. Assay used: immunoSEQ multiplex PCR; TCRdb lists only in-frame clones, some missing. The profile shows some 390,000 clones, approximately 91% of them singletons.

The clonotype comes from a person aged 18-60 years who received the Ad26.COV2.S COVID-19 vaccine or a placebo. The genes are TRBV5-1 and TRBJ2-1; D is perhaps TRBD2 (6 bases). The specimen comprised peripheral blood, sampled in a trial of Ad26.COV2.S vaccine versus placebo. CDR3 DNA sequence: TGCGCCAGCAGCTTCGGGGGAGGCGTTCTCAATGAGCAGTTCTTC. The encoded protein is CASSFGGGVLNEQFF.